Below, 9 T cell receptor beta chains from the same sample are listed, as sequenced in a study of T cell clonality in common variable immunodeficiency. TCRdb keeps only in-frame clones here, not all; method: immunoSEQ multiplex PCR. The table records 40,000 to 65,000 clones without singletons, the ten largest covering 3% to 3.5%. The sample was peripheral blood mononuclear cells. These receptors all come from a person between 18 and 75 years old in good health.

On this clone: The read falls 3 residues short of the CDR3 end, and the missing part is taken from the germline J gene. The chain recombines TRBV5-5 with TRBJ1-5; D may be TRBD1 (5 bases). The CDR3 consists of 15 residues. The germline V gene has CDR1 SGHKS and CDR2 YYEKEE (reference sequence). V lost 2 bases, J lost 3 bases, and 12 bases lay in between. The chain's CDR3 is CASSFRGGPNQPQHF. CDR3 DNA (partial): TGTGCCAGCAGCTTCCGGGGGGGTCCCAATCAGCCC.

This clone was counted many times. The read halts 3 residues ahead of the CDR3 end, with the missing end drawn from the germline J gene. The rearrangement joins TRBV6-2 or TRBV6-3 to TRBJ2-2; 11 positions agree with TRBD1. Germline values: CDR1 MNHEY, CDR2 SVGEGT. The junction had 3 bases not matched to a gene; V was cut back by 2 bases and J by 1 base. The CDR3 runs 17 residues. CDR3 sequence reads: CASSYGTGGLNTGELFF. Partial CDR3 DNA: TGTGCCAGCAGTTACGGGACAGGGGGATTGAACACCGGGGAG.

This clone was found many times. The CDR3 sequence is CATVTGTNTGELFF. CDR3 bases read: TGTGCCACCGTGACAGGGACCAACACCGGGGAG. The chain employs TRBV10-3 and TRBJ2-2; 7 bases are a match to TRBD1. The read halts 3 residues ahead of the CDR3 end, with the missing end drawn from the germline J gene. CDR3 length: 14 residues. V shed 10 bases, J shed 2 bases, and the junction held 7 bases outside the gene matches. The germline V gene has CDR1 ENHRY and CDR2 SYGVKD.

This clone has ten or more counts. The DNA ends 3 residues before the CDR3 does, and the rest of the CDR3 is filled in from the germline J gene. V usage is TRBV7-9 and J usage is TRBJ2-5; tentatively, D is TRBD1 (6 bases). CDR3 length: 13 residues. From germline, CDR1 is SEHNR and CDR2 FQNEAQ (reference sequence). V was clipped by 5 bases and J by 1 base, with 8 bases between them. This CDR3 is CASSPDSQETQYF. CDR3 bases read: TGTGCCAGCAGCCCGGACAGCCAAGAGACC.

At least ten counts were recorded for this clone. From the germline J gene comes the end of the CDR3, since the read stops 3 residues before it. V is TRBV20-1 and J is TRBJ2-7, with 14 positions matching TRBD2. Germline lookup yields CDR1 DFQATT and CDR2 SNEGSKA (reference sequence). CDR3 length: 18 amino acids. The junction had 11 bases not matched to a gene; V was cut back by 3 bases and J by 1 base. The covered CDR3 bases are TGCAGTGCTAGCCCGGGGACTAGCGGGAGTTTTTTGTCCTACGAG. Its translation: CSASPGTSGSFLSYE. The entire CDR3 protein reads CSASPGTSGSFLSYEQYF.

This clone was counted at least ten times. The sequence runs out 3 residues before the end of the CDR3; the remainder is reconstructed from the germline J gene. Other DNA sequences from this sample encode an identical CDR3 as well. This chain joins TRBV19 and TRBJ1-4; 7 nucleotides line up with TRBD1. V lost 5 bases to trimming and J lost 8 bases; unmatched junction nucleotides: 17. The CDR3 length is 17 residues. CDR1 LNHDA and CDR2 SQIVND come from the germline V gene (reference sequence). CDR3 region: CASSPTPRQGVWEKLFF. The CDR3 DNA, read in part, is TGTGCCAGTAGTCCGACCCCGAGACAGGGAGTCTGGGAAAAA.

This clone was detected a few times. From the germline J gene comes the end of the CDR3, since the read stops 3 residues before it. This rearrangement joins TRBV2 to TRBJ1-1; unclear D gene. The CDR3 sequence is 15 residues long. V was cut by 0 bases and J by 5 bases, with 13 bases left in between. CDR1 is SNHLY and CDR2 is FYNNEI in the germline V gene. The CDR3 region is CASSEASQRRTEAFF. The CDR3 DNA, read in part, is TGTGCCAGCAGTGAAGCTTCACAACGTCGTACTGAA.

Concerning this clone: The read stops 3 residues short of the end of the CDR3; the missing end is completed from the germline J gene. V usage is TRBV7-3 and J usage is TRBJ1-2; TRBD1 might be the D (6 bases). V lost 2 bases and J 0 bases, leaving 16 bases between the germline ends. CDR3 size: 17 residues. Germline CDR1 reads SGHTA; CDR2 reads FQGTGA. CDR3: CASSLGAGDAPNYGYTF. The covered CDR3 bases are TGTGCCAGCAGCTTAGGGGCAGGGGACGCCCCTAACTATGGC.

This clone was seen at least ten times. The read finishes 3 residues shy of the CDR3 end, and the germline J gene is used to complete it. The gene calls are TRBV19 and TRBJ2-2; weak D call: TRBD2 (7 bases). The CDR3 contains 16 residues. V gave up 3 bases and J gave up 0 bases, with 11 bases separating them. The germline V gene encodes CDR1 LNHDA and CDR2 SQIVND (reference sequence). The CDR3 sequence: CASSIGGASNTGELFF. The sequenced part of the CDR3 DNA is TGTGCCAGTAGTATTGGGGGGGCCTCGAACACCGGGGAG.